Described below is a single T cell receptor (beta chain) sequence and its context. The antigen remains undetermined. Sequence at one end of the junction differs from germline and may be a read error. The CDR3 is made up of 15 amino acids. CDR1 is MDHEN, CDR2 SYDVKM, per germline. Libraries of naive CD8 cells were prepared from about 20,000 to 1,000,000 sorted cells using 10%, 30% or 50% RNA. In preparing bulk TCR libraries, previously described methods and listed TCR primers were used. MiXCR, run by TCRdb on the PCR reads, gives a single entry per CDR3 protein. The sample lists about 640,000 distinct CDR3 sequences, roughly 21% seen once, with 0.75% to 0.95% in the top ten. This specimen comes from a study of molecular identifiers for immune sequencing clone quantification. Background on the study: Replicate RNA from around 20,000 or 100,000 naive CD8 T cells formed five aliquots; four were sequenced. Study outcomes and limitations: Clones above 20 RNA copies contained over 98% of effector molecules and under 1% of naive molecules.

The genes are TRBV28 and TRBJ2-5; possibly TRBD1 or TRBD2 for D (6 bases each). This receptor was taken from a human donor in good health. Some libraries in this study had Jurkat cell RNA spiked in. The sequenced sample was naive CD8+ T cells from blood, with Jurkat cell RNA spiked in. Subset reported: FACS-sorted CD8+CD4-CCR7+CD45RA+ naive T cells. CDR3 in DNA: TGTGCCAGCAGTTTACCGGGGGCGCAACAAGAGACCCAGCACTTC. Encoded protein: CASSLPGAQQETQHF.